This T cell receptor (beta chain) is from a study of shared clonotypes between healthy human individuals. The data were produced by immunoSEQ multiplex PCR, yet TCRdb's version contains in-frame clones alone and is incomplete. The top ten clones hold under 2% of a sample with approximately 2,200,000 clones, more than 85% of them seen once. The CDR3 spans 17 residues. Germline CDR1 is MDHEN and CDR2 is SYDVKM. The junction had 10 bases not matched to a gene; V was cut back by 6 bases and J by 0 bases. CD8 cells regarded as naive lacked CD45RO, were positively chosen for CCR7, and omitted terminally differentiated effector memory CD45RA+ cells.

This chain links TRBV28 with TRBJ2-1; 8 bases line up with TRBD1. The receptor comes from a man between 18 and 35 years old in good health. Some clones in this sample may be carry-over from other donors' samples. The sequenced material came from naive CD8+ T cells from PBMCs. The chain's CDR3 is CASSLGQGQSSYNEQFF. The CDR3 DNA sequence: TGTGCCAGCAGCCTAGGACAGGGACAGAGCTCCTACAATGAGCAGTTCTTC.